The present T cell receptor (beta chain) was sequenced within a study of early T cells in non-severe SARS-CoV-2 infection. Study at large: Sequencing used unsorted whole-blood bulk RNA, so chains lack pairing.

Study-wide findings and caveats: Comparison of clonotypes with VDJdb favored anti-spike CD8 responses while missing private and CD4 specificities.

Germline V gene lookup returns CDR1 SGHTA and CDR2 FQGNSA. V gave up 1 base and J gave up 16 bases; unmatched junction bases: 9. The CDR3 contains 13 residues. The TCR library protocol attached unique molecular identifiers to the individual cDNA molecules. TCRdb independently ran MiXCR on the 5' RACE reads; one entry per CDR3 protein. The table includes some 71,000 distinct CDR3 sequences, 9% to 10% detected once. This clonotype was seen only a few times. The target antigen is unknown. The V gene is TRBV7-2, the J gene TRBJ2-1; 8 bases line up with TRBD2. This TCR was recovered from an adult who was a healthcare worker with PCR-confirmed SARS-CoV-2 infection or an uninfected control (not recorded which). This sample comprised whole blood, obtained at baseline. Here the CDR3 DNA reads TGTGCCAGCAGCTTAGAGGGCGGGAGGAGTTACTTCTTC. Residues: CASSLEGGRSYFF. Full variable domain (missing parts from reference TRBV7-2 and TRBJ2-1): GAGVSQSPSNKVTEKGKDVELRCDPISGHTALYWYRQSLGQGLEFLIYFQGNSAPDKSGLPSDRFSAERTGGSVSTLTIQRTQQEDSAVYLCASSLEGGRSYFFGPGTRLTVL.